This entry describes one T cell receptor beta chain. The CDR3 extends over 13 amino acids. Germline V CDR1 and CDR2: SGHTA, FQGTGA. The V and J ends lost 6 bases and 12 bases respectively, with 20 bases between them. In the original processing: Nucleated cell counts were estimated from reference gene primer amplification. Here immunoSEQ multiplex PCR was the method, and the copy in TCRdb shows in-frame clones only, minus some. V and J calls and clone size are copied from that table; D and trimming were computed from the DNA. This table holds some 150,000 clones, 84% found once. This sample was included in a study of blood T cell repertoires in COVID-19. In the study overall: Spain, Italy and the United States supplied samples that represented acute and convalescent COVID-19. In each case, the material was cDNA or gDNA derived from T cells, B-cell-depleted T cells, or PBMCs.

This TCR came from a human donor with acute or convalescent COVID-19. The donor label of this sample is uncertain. This rearrangement joins TRBV7-3 to TRBJ1-2; no clear D. The source material was peripheral blood. The CDR3 DNA follows: TGTGCCAGCAGTCAAACTCTTCTGGCGGCTCACACCTTC. The encoded protein is CASSQTLLAAHTF.